The clone carrying this T cell receptor beta chain was found once. Primers: 60 V beta forward and 13 J beta reverse. Sequencing used immunoSEQ multiplex PCR; TCRdb keeps in-frame clones, though not all of them. Here the sample spans tens of thousands of clones, about 87% being singletons. The sample belongs to a study of glioma-infiltrating T cells after dendritic cell vaccination. The overall study: Samples are from glioblastoma patients in Phase I and II dendritic cell vaccine trials.

V was trimmed by 0 bases and J by 6 bases, leaving 13 bases between them. CDR1 is SGHTS, CDR2 YDEGEE, per germline. The CDR3 runs to 15 residues. The starting material was blood, obtained before dendritic cell vaccination. The V and J genes are TRBV5-8 and TRBJ1-5; weak D call: TRBD1 (6 bases). This sequence originates from a human donor with glioblastoma. CDR3 amino acids: CASSLDGGAGQPQHF. Here the CDR3 DNA reads TGTGCCAGCAGCTTGGATGGGGGGGCAGGTCAGCCCCAGCATTTT.